This T cell receptor (beta chain) emerged from a study of molecular identifiers for immune sequencing clone quantification. Study-level points and caveats: Spiked Jurkat TCR RNA equivalent to one cell was reportedly detectable in one million naive cells.

A single record per CDR3 protein comes from TCRdb applying MiXCR to the PCR reads. The sample holds approximately 500,000 distinct CDR3 sequences, 25% seen once. With regard to this clonotype: Its antigen remains unidentified. Compared with germline, one end of the junction differs, possibly owing to a read error.

The CDR3 runs 16 residues. Per germline, CDR1 MNHNY and CDR2 SVGAGI (reference sequence). The receptor comes from a human donor in good health. Some libraries in this study had Jurkat cell RNA spiked in. The chain has TRBV6-6 and TRBJ2-1; no definite D call. Sequencing was done on a sample of naive CD8+ T cells from blood, with Jurkat cell RNA spiked in. Subset: FACS-sorted CD8+CD4-CCR7+CD45RA+ naive T cells. This CDR3 reads CASSYSSRPRYNEQFF. Here the CDR3 DNA reads TGTGCTAGCAGTTACTCGAGCAGACCAAGATACAATGAGCAGTTCTTC.